The entry below gives a single T cell receptor (beta chain) sequence along with its context. Its target is unknown. This entry comes from a study of cytomegalovirus exposure and HLA in healthy donors. General study findings and limits: As a later analysis showed, a missense DCLRE1C variant was linked to trimming of TCR beta V- and J-genes. No immune exposure information besides CMV serostatus was available.

PCR was performed using 60 Vbeta and 13 Jbeta primers. Sequencing was performed with immunoSEQ multiplex PCR; in TCRdb, only in-frame clones are kept and a portion is missing. In the table there are more than 85,000 clones, roughly 9.4% of which are singletons. Germline-derived CDR1 and CDR2 are SQVTM and ANQGSEA. The CDR3 covers 12 residues. V lost 4 bases to trimming and J lost 7 bases, with 11 bases between them. The specimen sequenced was PBMCs. The genes are TRBV29-1 and TRBJ2-1; D perhaps matches TRBD2 (5 bases). The TCR was taken from a man aged 50 to 60 in good health and CMV-seropositive. DNA of the CDR3: TGCAGCGTTGTTGTGGCGGGTAATGAGCAGTTCTTC. Amino acid sequence: CSVVVAGNEQFF.